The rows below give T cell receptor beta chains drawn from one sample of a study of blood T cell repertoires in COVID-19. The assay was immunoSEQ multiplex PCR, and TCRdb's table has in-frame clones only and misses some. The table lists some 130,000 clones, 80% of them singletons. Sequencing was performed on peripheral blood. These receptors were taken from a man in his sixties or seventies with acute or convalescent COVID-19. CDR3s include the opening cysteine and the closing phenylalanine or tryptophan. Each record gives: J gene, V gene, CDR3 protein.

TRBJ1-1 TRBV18 CASSRAGTPEAFF
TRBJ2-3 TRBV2 CASKRGGTDTQYF
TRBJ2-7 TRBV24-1 CATSDPRGGNEQYF
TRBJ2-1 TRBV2 CASSDRDEQFF
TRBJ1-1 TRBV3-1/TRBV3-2 CASSQDGGKGEAFF
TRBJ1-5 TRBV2 CASSEDLRGPSNQPQHF
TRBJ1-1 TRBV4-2 CASSQRHGNTEAFF
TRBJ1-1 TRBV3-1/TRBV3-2 CASSQYLASQNTEAFF
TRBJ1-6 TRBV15 CATSRSGDRGVSSYNSPLHF
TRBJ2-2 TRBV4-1 CASRNYANTGELFF
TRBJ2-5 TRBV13 CASKRSEGHQETQYF
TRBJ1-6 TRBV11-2 CASSRNRASSYNSPLHF
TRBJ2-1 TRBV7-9 CASSPPLTPTEYNEQFF
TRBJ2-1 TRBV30 CAWADSPHNEQFF
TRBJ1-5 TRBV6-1 CASSEANGQPQHF
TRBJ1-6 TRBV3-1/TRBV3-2 CASSQPTGTGDSPLHF
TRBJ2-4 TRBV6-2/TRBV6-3 CASSSQGLVLF
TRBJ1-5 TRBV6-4 CASSVTVNQPQHF
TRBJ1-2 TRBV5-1 CASSGRVGPGNYGYTF
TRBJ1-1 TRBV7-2 CASSPGGDLSAFF
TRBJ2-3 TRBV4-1 CASSPPPGIDTQYF
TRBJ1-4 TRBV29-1 CSCTGAGGVGNEKLFF
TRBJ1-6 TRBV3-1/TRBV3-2 CASSQRSHGRISPLHF
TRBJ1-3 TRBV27 CASSTGAGNTIYF
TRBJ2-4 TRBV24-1 CATSEQKGPDKNIQYF
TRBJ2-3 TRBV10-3 CAIRPPEGQGADTQYF
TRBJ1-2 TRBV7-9 CASTLWTGPKYGYTF
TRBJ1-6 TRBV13 CASSSQKNNSPLHF
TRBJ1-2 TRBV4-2 CASSQDSQGAFYGYTF
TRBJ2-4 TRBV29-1 CSVGDWGDKNIQYF
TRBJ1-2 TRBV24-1 CATSRQGAYGYTF
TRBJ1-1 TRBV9 CASSVGTGESFF
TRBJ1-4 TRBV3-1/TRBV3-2 CASSQVLPANEKLFF
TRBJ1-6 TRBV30 CAWSAAGTLGGSYNSPLHF
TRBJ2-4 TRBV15 CATSRDWGQDIQYF
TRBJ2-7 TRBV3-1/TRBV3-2 CASSQDDRARQYF
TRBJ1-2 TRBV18 CASSSGQGAVTF
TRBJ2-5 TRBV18 CASSTEKTQYF
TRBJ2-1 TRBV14 CASSQAGYEQFF
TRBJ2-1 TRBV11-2 CASSFRQGNEQFF
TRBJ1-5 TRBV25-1 CASSETLFQPQHF
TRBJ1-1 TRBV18 CASSGQGRTEAFF
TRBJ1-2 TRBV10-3 CAIRPGTGDYGYTF